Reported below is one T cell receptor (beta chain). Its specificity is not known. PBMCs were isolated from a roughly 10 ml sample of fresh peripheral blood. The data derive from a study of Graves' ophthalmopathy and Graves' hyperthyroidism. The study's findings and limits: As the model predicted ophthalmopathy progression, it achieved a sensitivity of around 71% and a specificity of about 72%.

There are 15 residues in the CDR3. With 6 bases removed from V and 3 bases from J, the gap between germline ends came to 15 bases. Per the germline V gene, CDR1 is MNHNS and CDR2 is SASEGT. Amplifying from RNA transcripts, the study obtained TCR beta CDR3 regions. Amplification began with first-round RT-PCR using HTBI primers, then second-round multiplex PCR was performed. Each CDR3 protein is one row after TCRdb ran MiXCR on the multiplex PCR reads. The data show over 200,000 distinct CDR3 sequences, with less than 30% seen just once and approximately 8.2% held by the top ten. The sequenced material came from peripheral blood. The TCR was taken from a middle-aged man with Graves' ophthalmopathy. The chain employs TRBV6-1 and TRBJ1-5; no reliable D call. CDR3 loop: CASSSRWQINQPQHF. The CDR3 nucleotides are TGTGCCAGCAGCAGTCGGTGGCAGATCAATCAGCCCCAGCATTTT.